Below are 2 T cell receptor beta chains sequenced from a single sample in a study of blood T cell repertoires in COVID-19. The repertoire was sequenced with immunoSEQ multiplex PCR; TCRdb's copy has only in-frame clones and lacks some. The sample carries just over 250,000 clones, around 86% recorded once. Specimen: peripheral blood. These receptors originate from a man aged 40-55 years who had recovered from COVID-19.

The V call is TRBV27, the J call TRBJ2-7; tentatively, D is TRBD2 (7 bases). Per the germline V gene, CDR1 is MNHEY and CDR2 is SMNVEV (reference sequence). With 5 bases removed from V and 2 bases from J, the gap between germline ends came to 19 bases. This CDR3 spans 16 amino acids. The CDR3 nucleotides read TGTGCCAGCAGTCCCCATAGGGGGGGGGTCGCCTACGAGCAGTACTTC. Translating gives CASSPHRGGVAYEQYF.

The genes are TRBV6-2 or TRBV6-3 and TRBJ1-3, with D perhaps TRBD1 (6 bases). This CDR3 is 15 amino acids long. Between the trimmed V and J ends, which lost 7 bases and 0 bases, there was a span of 13 bases. Germline lookup yields CDR1 MNHEY and CDR2 SVGEGT. This CDR3 reads CASTPGQYSGNTIYF. The DNA of the CDR3 is TGTGCCAGCACCCCCGGACAGTACTCTGGAAACACCATATATTTT.